Each of the 19 T cell receptor beta chains below was sequenced from the same sample in a study of T-cell memory formation after mild COVID-19. One entry per CDR3 protein results from TCRdb running MiXCR on the 5' RACE reads. The repertoire holds 250,000 or so distinct CDR3 sequences, with roughly 18% as singletons. The specimen was PBMCs or a T cell subset sorted from them (not recorded which). All receptors derive from a man aged 18 to 29 who had mild COVID-19 (a few samples of this study predate the infection). Cell type and time point are not known.

This clonotype was observed a handful of times. The chain combines TRBV10-2 with TRBJ1-2; D gene uncertain. The V end was cut by 10 bases, the J end by 2 bases, with 20 bases between. Germline assignment: CDR1 WSHSY and CDR2 SAAADI. This CDR3 has 15 residues. CDR3 sequence: CAIQVPDGVNYGYTF. The CDR3 coding sequence is TGCGCCATCCAAGTTCCGGACGGAGTCAACTATGGCTACACCTTC.

This clonotype came up a few times. This chain links TRBV6-5 with TRBJ1-2, with D unclear. The V and J ends lost 0 bases and 1 base respectively, with 3 bases between them. The CDR3 sequence is 13 residues long. Germline CDR1 and CDR2: MNHEY and SVGAGI. The CDR3: CASSYSSNYGYTF. In DNA form, the CDR3 reads TGTGCCAGCAGTTACTCCAGTAACTATGGCTACACCTTC.

Many counts were recorded for this clonotype. CDR3 region: CASSLRDLSSYEQYF. The CDR3 DNA sequence: TGCGCCAGCAGCCTCCGGGACTTGAGCTCCTACGAGCAGTACTTC. This rearrangement joins TRBV4-3 to TRBJ2-7; a possible D gene is TRBD2 (6 bases). V was cut by 4 bases and J by 0 bases, with 13 bases left in between. The CDR3 spans 15 residues. Looked up from germline, CDR1 is LGHNA and CDR2 is YSLEER.

This clonotype was detected a few times. The genes are TRBV13 and TRBJ1-3, with D possibly TRBD1 on 5 matching bases. CDR3 length: 15 residues. Looked up from germline, CDR1 is PRHDT and CDR2 is FYEKMQ (reference sequence). Trimming stripped 5 bases from V and 1 base from J, with 12 bases between. The CDR3 DNA reads as TGTGCCAGCAGCATCCAGGGTAGTTCTGGAAACACCATATATTTT. Its protein is CASSIQGSSGNTIYF.

V and J are TRBV9 and TRBJ2-1; D might be TRBD1 or TRBD2, each matching 5 bases. Germline loops: CDR1 SGDLS, CDR2 YYNGEE. The CDR3 spans 15 residues. The germline V and J ends were trimmed by 0 bases and 6 bases, with 13 bases remaining between them. The CDR3 bases are TGTGCCAGCAGCGTAGAGGGACCGCCTACCAATGAGCAGTTCTTC. Its protein product is CASSVEGPPTNEQFF.

This clonotype has more than one count but fewer than ten. CDR3 coding DNA: TGCAGTGCCAACCCCCTAGCGCGCGAGACCCAGTACTTC. Protein sequence: CSANPLARETQYF. This chain connects TRBV20-1 to TRBJ2-5; possibly TRBD2 for D (6 bases). The V and J ends lost 6 bases and 5 bases respectively, with 16 bases between them. Germline CDR1 reads DFQATT; CDR2 reads SNEGSKA (reference sequence). The CDR3 consists of 13 residues.

The chain uses TRBV20-1 and TRBJ2-5, with a tentative D call TRBD1 (5 bases). Germline V lookup: CDR1 DFQATT, CDR2 SNEGSKA (reference sequence). This CDR3 spans 13 amino acids. Trimming removed 2 bases at V and 2 bases at J, with 9 bases between. The CDR3 DNA follows: TGCAGTGCTAGAAGGGGCCTACAAGAGACCCAGTACTTC. Translating gives CSARRGLQETQYF.

In this sample, this clonotype turned up a few times. The chain recombines TRBV20-1 with TRBJ2-3; 11 bases fit TRBD2. The V gene end was trimmed by 3 bases and the J gene end by 3 bases; junction bases not matched to a gene: 8. From germline, CDR1 is DFQATT and CDR2 SNEGSKA (reference sequence). CDR3 length equals 16 residues. CDR3 sequence (DNA): TGCAGTGCTAGTGGGGTAGCGGGGGGGAGAACAGATACGCAGTATTTT. Protein: CSASGVAGGRTDTQYF.

CDR3 in DNA: TGTGCCAGCAGCCAGCCTGGGACAGCTGGCAATGAGCAGTTCTTC. Translation gives CASSQPGTAGNEQFF. This chain links TRBV7-2 with TRBJ2-1; 7 nucleotides match TRBD1. Germline loops: CDR1 SGHTA, CDR2 FQGNSA. This CDR3 spans 15 amino acids. The junction had 10 bases not matched to a gene; V was cut back by 5 bases and J by 6 bases.

The chain is built from TRBV5-1 and TRBJ2-3, with 9 bases fitting TRBD2. CDR1 and CDR2 (germline): SGHRS, YFSETQ. This CDR3 comprises 15 residues. Unmatched junction bases numbered 4, after V lost 4 bases and J lost 1 base. The CDR3 DNA reads TGCGCCAGCAGCATACCTAGCGGGGGCACAGATACGCAGTATTTT. Translated: CASSIPSGGTDTQYF.

This clonotype was seen only a few times. V and J are TRBV27 and TRBJ2-7; perhaps D is TRBD1 or TRBD2 (5 bases each). There are 12 residues in the CDR3. V was trimmed by 6 bases and J by 4 bases, leaving 10 bases between them. CDR1 and CDR2 from the germline V gene are MNHEY and SMNVEV (reference sequence). CDR3 protein: CASSTGLYEQYV. The CDR3 DNA reads as TGTGCCAGCAGCACGGGGCTGTACGAGCAGTACGTC.

The chain links TRBV11-1 to TRBJ2-1; 9 bases are shared with TRBD2. The V segment lost 1 base and the J segment 1 base; nucleotides outside the gene matches: 5. The CDR3 is 17 amino acids. The V gene's germline CDR1 is SGHAT and CDR2 FQDESV (reference sequence). CDR3 loop: CASSLGSSGASYNEQFF. The DNA for the CDR3 is TGTGCCAGCAGCTTAGGGTCTAGCGGGGCTTCCTACAATGAGCAGTTCTTC.

The chain recombines TRBV4-3 with TRBJ1-2; D is perhaps TRBD1 (5 bases). This CDR3 spans 15 amino acids. The germline V and J ends were trimmed by 6 bases and 3 bases, with 17 bases remaining between them. CDR1 is LGHNA, CDR2 YSLEER, per germline. CDR3 amino acids: CASSQGRLLDYGYTF. DNA for the CDR3: TGCGCCAGCAGTCAGGGACGCCTGCTAGACTATGGCTACACCTTC.

This chain connects TRBV11-1 to TRBJ1-3, with no clear D. The V end was cut by 0 bases, the J end by 0 bases, with 12 bases between. This CDR3 has 17 residues. CDR1 SGHAT and CDR2 FQDESV come from the germline V gene (reference sequence). Here the CDR3 DNA reads TGTGCCAGCAGCTTAGCCCGGGTGACCGTCTCTGGAAACACCATATATTTT. This translates into CASSLARVTVSGNTIYF.

This clonotype occurred a few times. The chain couples TRBV5-1 to TRBJ1-1, with D perhaps matching TRBD1 (6 bases). Germline CDR1 and CDR2: SGHRS and YFSETQ. The ends were cut back, 0 bases at V and 2 bases at J, with 11 bases in the middle. The CDR3 is 15 residues long. CDR3 protein: CASSLAPDSNTEAFF. Here the CDR3 DNA reads TGCGCCAGCAGCTTGGCTCCGGACAGCAACACTGAAGCTTTCTTT.

This clonotype was recorded a few times. V is TRBV7-3 and J is TRBJ2-3, with a weak D call TRBD2 (5 bases). The germline V gene has CDR1 SGHTA and CDR2 FQGTGA. The ends were cut back, 2 bases at V and 2 bases at J, with 11 bases in the middle. This CDR3 spans 15 amino acids. The CDR3 is CASSLVNGITDTQYF. Here the CDR3 DNA reads TGTGCCAGCAGCTTAGTCAACGGGATCACAGATACGCAGTATTTT.

This clonotype was observed many times. The rearrangement links TRBV20-1 to TRBJ2-7, with 12 bases aligning to TRBD1. From germline, CDR1 is DFQATT and CDR2 SNEGSKA (reference sequence). V shed 6 bases, J shed 3 bases, and the junction held 18 bases outside the gene matches. CDR3 length equals 18 residues. The DNA of the CDR3 is TGCAGTGCCCTCGGGACAGGGGGCAGGGTAGGTAGCCTCTACGAGCAGTACGTC. It is translated as CSALGTGGRVGSLYEQYV.

This clonotype has just a few counts. The V call is TRBV6-5, the J call TRBJ1-1; TRBD1 is a possible D gene (5 bases). Trimming cost V 5 bases and J 4 bases, with 11 bases left between them. The germline V gene has CDR1 MNHEY and CDR2 SVGAGI. This CDR3 comprises 13 residues. CDR3 nucleotides: TGTGCCAGCAGTCACCGGACAAGCACTGAAGCTTTCTTT. Translation gives CASSHRTSTEAFF.

The V and J genes are TRBV24-1 and TRBJ2-7, with TRBD2 matching over 14 bases. CDR1 is KGHDR, CDR2 SFDVKD, per germline. This CDR3 spans 16 amino acids. Losses at the gene ends were 4 bases for V and 3 bases for J; bases not matched to a gene: 4. The CDR3 sequence is CATSERTSGGYYEQYF. The CDR3 region has the DNA TGTGCCACCAGTGAAAGGACTAGCGGGGGGTACTACGAGCAGTACTTC.